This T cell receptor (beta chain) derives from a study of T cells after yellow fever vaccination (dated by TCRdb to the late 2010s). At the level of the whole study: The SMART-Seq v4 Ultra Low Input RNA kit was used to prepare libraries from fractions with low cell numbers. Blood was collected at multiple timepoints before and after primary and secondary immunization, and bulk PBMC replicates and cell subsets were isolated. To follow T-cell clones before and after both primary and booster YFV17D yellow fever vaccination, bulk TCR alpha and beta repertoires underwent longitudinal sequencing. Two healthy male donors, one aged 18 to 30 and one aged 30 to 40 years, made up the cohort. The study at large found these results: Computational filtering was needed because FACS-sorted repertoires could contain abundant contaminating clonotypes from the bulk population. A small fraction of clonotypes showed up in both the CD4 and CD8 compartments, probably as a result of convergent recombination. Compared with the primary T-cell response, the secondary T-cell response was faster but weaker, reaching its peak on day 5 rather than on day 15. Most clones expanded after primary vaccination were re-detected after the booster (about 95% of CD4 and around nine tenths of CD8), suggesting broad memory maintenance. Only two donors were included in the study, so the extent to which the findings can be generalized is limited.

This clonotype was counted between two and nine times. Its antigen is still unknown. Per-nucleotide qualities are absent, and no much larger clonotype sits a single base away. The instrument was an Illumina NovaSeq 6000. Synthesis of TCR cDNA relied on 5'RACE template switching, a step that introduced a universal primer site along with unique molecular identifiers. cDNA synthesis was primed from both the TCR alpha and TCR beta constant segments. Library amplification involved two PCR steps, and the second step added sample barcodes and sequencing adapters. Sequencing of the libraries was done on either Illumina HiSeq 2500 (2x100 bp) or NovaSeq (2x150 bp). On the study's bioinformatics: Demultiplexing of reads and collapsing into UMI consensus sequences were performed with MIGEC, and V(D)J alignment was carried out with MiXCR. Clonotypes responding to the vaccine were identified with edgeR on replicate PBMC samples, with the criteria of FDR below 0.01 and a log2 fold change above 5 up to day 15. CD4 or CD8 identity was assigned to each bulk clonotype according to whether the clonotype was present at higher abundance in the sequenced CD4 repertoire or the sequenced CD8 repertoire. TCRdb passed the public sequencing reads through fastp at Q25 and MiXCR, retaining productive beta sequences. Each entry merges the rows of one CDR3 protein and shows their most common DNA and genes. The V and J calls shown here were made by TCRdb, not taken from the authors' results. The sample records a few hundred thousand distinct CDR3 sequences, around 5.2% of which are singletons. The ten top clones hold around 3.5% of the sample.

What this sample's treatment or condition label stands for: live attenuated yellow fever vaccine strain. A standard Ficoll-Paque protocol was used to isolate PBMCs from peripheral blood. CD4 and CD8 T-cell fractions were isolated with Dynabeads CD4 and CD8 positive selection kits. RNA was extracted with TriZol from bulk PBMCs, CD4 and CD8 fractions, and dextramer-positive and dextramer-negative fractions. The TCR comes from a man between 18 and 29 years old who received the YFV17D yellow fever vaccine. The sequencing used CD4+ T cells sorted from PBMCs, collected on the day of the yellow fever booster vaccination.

The CDR3 region has the sequence CAISESEGASTGELFF. The DNA sequence follows: TGTGCCATCAGTGAGTCGGAGGGGGCGAGTACCGGGGAGCTGTTTTTT. This chain is built from TRBV10-3 and TRBJ2-2; the best D guess is TRBD1, with 7 bases matching. CDR1 ENHRY and CDR2 SYGVKD are derived from the germline V gene. Including the terminal cysteine and phenylalanine, the CDR3 comprises 16 residues. Only the CDR3 region is kept as DNA, spanning 48 bases read in frame from base 1. The germline ends are 13 bases apart after V is trimmed by 0 bases and J by 5 bases.